A selection of T cell receptor beta chains follows, all from one sample in a study of cytomegalovirus exposure and HLA in healthy donors. TCRdb keeps only in-frame clones here, not all; method: immunoSEQ multiplex PCR. This repertoire shows some 240,000 clones, around 90% found once; its top ten account for about 1.7%. The material sequenced was PBMCs. The receptors derive from a girl aged 2 to 9 in good health and CMV-seronegative. The CDR3 runs from the conserved cysteine through the conserved F or W. D genes are given only for firm matches. Clone size appears in some rows only: once, few, many, or a class for an expanded clone.

v_call: TRBV5-5; j_call: TRBJ1-1; clone_size: NA; d_call: TRBD1; cdr3_nt: TGTGCCAGCAGCTTGGGACAGGGAGCGGTGGCTTTCTTT; cdr3_aa: CASSLGQGAVAFF
v_call: TRBV25-1; j_call: TRBJ2-7; clone_size: NA; d_call: NA; cdr3_nt: TGTGCCAGCAGCCCCGCAGGGATCTTATCCTACGAGCAGTACTTC; cdr3_aa: CASSPAGILSYEQYF
v_call: TRBV7-9; j_call: TRBJ2-5; clone_size: NA; d_call: NA; cdr3_nt: TGTGCCAGCAGCCGTGAAGAGACCCAGTACTTC; cdr3_aa: CASSREETQYF
v_call: TRBV28; j_call: TRBJ2-7; clone_size: NA; d_call: NA; cdr3_nt: TGTGCCAGCAGTCCCCCTCCGCCGAGGAGAGGCGAGCAGTACTTC; cdr3_aa: CASSPPPPRRGEQYF
v_call: TRBV7-6; j_call: TRBJ2-6; clone_size: NA; d_call: NA; cdr3_nt: TGTGCCAGCAGCCCCCGTGGCGGGGCCAACGTCCTGACTTTC; cdr3_aa: CASSPRGGANVLTF
v_call: TRBV18; j_call: TRBJ2-7; clone_size: NA; d_call: TRBD1; cdr3_nt: TGTGCCAGCTCACCCTCATCCGGGACAGGGACCTACGAGCAGTACTTC; cdr3_aa: CASSPSSGTGTYEQYF
v_call: TRBV10-3; j_call: TRBJ2-6; clone_size: NA; d_call: NA; cdr3_nt: TGTGCCATCAAGAGGGCAGAAAGCTCTGGGGCCAACGTCCTGACTTTC; cdr3_aa: CAIKRAESSGANVLTF
v_call: TRBV19; j_call: TRBJ1-1; clone_size: NA; d_call: NA; cdr3_nt: TGTGCCAGTAGCCCAACAGGGAACACTGAAGCTTTCTTT; cdr3_aa: CASSPTGNTEAFF
v_call: TRBV9; j_call: TRBJ2-1; clone_size: NA; d_call: TRBD2; cdr3_nt: TGTGCCAGCAGCGGACGAAGCGGGGTATACAATGAGCAGTTCTTC; cdr3_aa: CASSGRSGVYNEQFF
v_call: TRBV5-5; j_call: TRBJ1-1; clone_size: NA; d_call: NA; cdr3_nt: TGTGCCAGCAGCTTGGAGCCGGGCAGGGACACTGAAGCTTTCTTT; cdr3_aa: CASSLEPGRDTEAFF
v_call: TRBV19; j_call: TRBJ2-7; clone_size: NA; d_call: NA; cdr3_nt: TGTGCCAGTAGCGTTGGCGGGTCCTACGAGCAGTACTTC; cdr3_aa: CASSVGGSYEQYF
v_call: TRBV6-5; j_call: TRBJ1-5; clone_size: NA; d_call: NA; cdr3_nt: TGTGCCAGCAGTCGACTTAGGGGACAGCCCCAGCATTTT; cdr3_aa: CASSRLRGQPQHF
v_call: TRBV19; j_call: TRBJ2-7; clone_size: NA; d_call: NA; cdr3_nt: TGTGCCAGTAGTACCCGGGACTTATCCTACGAGCAGTACTTC; cdr3_aa: CASSTRDLSYEQYF
v_call: TRBV18; j_call: TRBJ1-2; clone_size: NA; d_call: NA; cdr3_nt: TGTGCCAGCACCCTAGAGGCTAACGTCTATGGCTACACCTTC; cdr3_aa: CASTLEANVYGYTF
v_call: TRBV4-1; j_call: TRBJ2-2; clone_size: NA; d_call: NA; cdr3_nt: TGCGCCAGCAGCCACGCCACAGGGCGAGGTGACACCGGGGAGCTGTTTTTT; cdr3_aa: CASSHATGRGDTGELFF
v_call: TRBV5-4; j_call: TRBJ2-7; clone_size: NA; d_call: TRBD2; cdr3_nt: TGTGCCAGCAGCGCCCTTGCCGGGAGGGCCTACGAGCAGTACTTC; cdr3_aa: CASSALAGRAYEQYF
v_call: TRBV19; j_call: TRBJ2-3; clone_size: NA; d_call: NA; cdr3_nt: TGTGCCAGTAGTCCTACAGTTCTCCTGTCCACAGATACGCAGTATTTT; cdr3_aa: CASSPTVLLSTDTQYF
v_call: TRBV6-1; j_call: TRBJ2-7; clone_size: NA; d_call: NA; cdr3_nt: TGTGCCAGCAGTCTCGGCGGAGCCCAATACGAGCAGTACTTC; cdr3_aa: CASSLGGAQYEQYF
v_call: TRBV10-3; j_call: TRBJ1-1; clone_size: NA; d_call: NA; cdr3_nt: TGTGCCATCACAAAAGACAACAGTGAAGCTTTCTTT; cdr3_aa: CAITKDNSEAFF
v_call: TRBV6-5; j_call: TRBJ2-7; clone_size: NA; d_call: NA; cdr3_nt: TGTGCCAGCAGTTACAACACAGGCTCCTACGAGCAGTACTTC; cdr3_aa: CASSYNTGSYEQYF
v_call: TRBV7-7; j_call: TRBJ2-3; clone_size: NA; d_call: NA; cdr3_nt: TGTGCTAGCAGCCCCTCCGGCACAGATACGCAGTATTTT; cdr3_aa: CASSPSGTDTQYF
v_call: TRBV7-8; j_call: TRBJ2-7; clone_size: once; d_call: NA; cdr3_nt: TGTGCCAGCAGCTTTAAGACTAGTCCCTACGAGCAGTACTTC; cdr3_aa: CASSFKTSPYEQYF
v_call: TRBV9; j_call: TRBJ2-1; clone_size: NA; d_call: TRBD2; cdr3_nt: TGTGCCAGCAGCGGGGGGCTAGCGGGGGGTAGCTCCTACAATGAGCAGTTCTTC; cdr3_aa: CASSGGLAGGSSYNEQFF
v_call: TRBV5-1; j_call: TRBJ2-2; clone_size: once; d_call: NA; cdr3_nt: TGCGCCAGCAGCTTGGCCCCCTCGGGGACGAACACCGGGGAGCTGTTTTTT; cdr3_aa: CASSLAPSGTNTGELFF
v_call: TRBV2; j_call: TRBJ2-5; clone_size: NA; d_call: TRBD2; cdr3_nt: TGTGCCAGCAGCTATTTGCGGGAGGGAGAGACCCAGTACTTC; cdr3_aa: CASSYLREGETQYF
v_call: TRBV10-3; j_call: TRBJ1-6; clone_size: NA; d_call: NA; cdr3_nt: TGTGCCATCAGTGAATCTCCAGGTACGGATAATTCACCCCTCCACTTT; cdr3_aa: CAISESPGTDNSPLHF
v_call: TRBV29-1; j_call: TRBJ2-7; clone_size: NA; d_call: NA; cdr3_nt: TGCAGCGTTGAAGGGGGAACCGGGACTCGTACCACCTACGAGCAGTACTTC; cdr3_aa: CSVEGGTGTRTTYEQYF
v_call: TRBV19; j_call: TRBJ2-7; clone_size: NA; d_call: TRBD2; cdr3_nt: TGTGCCAGTAGTAGCCTGGGTGGACTGGGCGGGAGGATCTACGAGCAGTACTTC; cdr3_aa: CASSSLGGLGGRIYEQYF
v_call: TRBV7-2; j_call: TRBJ2-7; clone_size: NA; d_call: NA; cdr3_nt: TGTGCCAGCAGCTTAGGACGGAGCTCCTACGAGCAGTACTTC; cdr3_aa: CASSLGRSSYEQYF
v_call: TRBV7-6; j_call: TRBJ2-5; clone_size: NA; d_call: NA; cdr3_nt: TGTGCCAGCAGCAAGAGAGAGACCCAGTACTTC; cdr3_aa: CASSKRETQYF
v_call: TRBV12-5; j_call: TRBJ2-3; clone_size: NA; d_call: TRBD2; cdr3_nt: TGTGCTAGTGGTTTAGGACTAGCGGGGGGGGATACGCAGTATTTT; cdr3_aa: CASGLGLAGGDTQYF
v_call: TRBV6-1; j_call: TRBJ2-7; clone_size: NA; d_call: NA; cdr3_nt: TGTGCCAGCAGTGAAGGCAGGGATTACGAGCAGTACTTC; cdr3_aa: CASSEGRDYEQYF
v_call: TRBV5-1; j_call: TRBJ2-2; clone_size: NA; d_call: TRBD2; cdr3_nt: TGCGCCAGCTATGACGGGCGGGGGGGCCTGAACACCGGGGAGCTGTTTTTT; cdr3_aa: CASYDGRGGLNTGELFF
v_call: TRBV6-1; j_call: TRBJ2-2; clone_size: NA; d_call: NA; cdr3_nt: TGTGCCAGCAGTGAAGCGCTGTACAGGGTGGTCGGGGAGCTGTTTTTT; cdr3_aa: CASSEALYRVVGELFF
v_call: TRBV19; j_call: TRBJ2-7; clone_size: NA; d_call: TRBD1; cdr3_nt: TGTGCCAGTAAAACCGGGACAGGGGGTTACGAGCAGTACTTC; cdr3_aa: CASKTGTGGYEQYF